This T cell receptor (beta chain) was recorded in a study of cytomegalovirus exposure and HLA in healthy donors. Across the study: Samples from HLA-typed donors yielded around 85 million unique TCRs in an early data release. Overall study results and limits: The authors later found TCR association rates varying by HLA locus, with DRB1 most and HLA-C fewest. Rare TCR sequences dominated, though some public TCRs recurred in many donors. Donors belonging to an Asian-associated ancestry cluster reportedly showed fewer N-insertions in productive TCRs than the approximately 690-donor mean, according to what a later analysis found.

PCR involved 60 Vbeta and 13 Jbeta primers. TCRdb keeps only in-frame clones here, not all; method: immunoSEQ multiplex PCR. The data contain about 130,000 clones, around four fifths of them singletons. Per the germline V gene, CDR1 is MNHEY and CDR2 is SMNVEV (reference sequence). The CDR3 totals 20 residues. The junction had 20 bases not matched to a gene; V was cut back by 2 bases and J by 3 bases. A remark on this clone: The antigen remains undetermined.

The origin of this receptor is a woman aged 40 to 50 in good health and CMV-seropositive. The rearrangement links TRBV27 to TRBJ2-7; TRBD1 agrees at 9 bases. The specimen sequenced was PBMCs. Here the CDR3 reads CASSLTGQGVSRNYRYEQYF. The CDR3 DNA reads TGTGCCAGCAGTTTAACGGGACAGGGAGTTTCTCGTAACTACCGCTACGAGCAGTACTTC.